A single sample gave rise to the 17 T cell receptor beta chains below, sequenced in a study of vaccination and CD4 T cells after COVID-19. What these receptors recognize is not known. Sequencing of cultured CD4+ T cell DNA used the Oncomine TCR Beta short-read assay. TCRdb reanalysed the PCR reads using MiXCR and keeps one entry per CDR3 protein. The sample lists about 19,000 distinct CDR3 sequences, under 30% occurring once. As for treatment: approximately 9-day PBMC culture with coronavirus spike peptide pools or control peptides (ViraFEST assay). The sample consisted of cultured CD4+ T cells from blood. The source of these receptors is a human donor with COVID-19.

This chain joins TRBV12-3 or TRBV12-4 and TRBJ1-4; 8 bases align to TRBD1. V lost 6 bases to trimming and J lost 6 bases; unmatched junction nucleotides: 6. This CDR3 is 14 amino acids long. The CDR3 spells CASSMTGEHEKLFF. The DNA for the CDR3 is TGTGCCAGCAGCATGACAGGGGAGCATGAAAAACTGTTTTTT.

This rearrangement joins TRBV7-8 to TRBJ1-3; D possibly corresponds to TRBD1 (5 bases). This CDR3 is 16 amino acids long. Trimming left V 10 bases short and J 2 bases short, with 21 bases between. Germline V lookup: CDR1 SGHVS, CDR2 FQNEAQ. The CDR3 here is CANSLEPPRAGNTIYF. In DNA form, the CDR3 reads TGTGCCAACAGTTTAGAACCCCCCAGGGCTGGAAACACCATATATTTT.

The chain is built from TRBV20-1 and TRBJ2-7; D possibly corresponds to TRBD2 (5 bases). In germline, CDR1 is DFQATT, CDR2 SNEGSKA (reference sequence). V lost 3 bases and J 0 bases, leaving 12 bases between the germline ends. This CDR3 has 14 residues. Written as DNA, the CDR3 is TGCAGTGCTAGCCCGGGGTTTTTCTCCTACGAGCAGTACTTC. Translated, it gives CSASPGFFSYEQYF.

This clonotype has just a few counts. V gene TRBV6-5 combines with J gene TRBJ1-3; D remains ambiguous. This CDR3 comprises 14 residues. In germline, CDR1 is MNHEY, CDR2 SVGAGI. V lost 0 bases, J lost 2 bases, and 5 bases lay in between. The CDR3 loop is CASSYSQTGNTIYF. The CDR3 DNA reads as TGTGCCAGCAGTTACTCCCAGACTGGAAACACCATATATTTT.

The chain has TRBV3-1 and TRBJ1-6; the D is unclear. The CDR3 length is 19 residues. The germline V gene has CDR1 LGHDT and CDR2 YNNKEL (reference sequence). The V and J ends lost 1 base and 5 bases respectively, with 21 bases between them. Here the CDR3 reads CASSQVEGRPARNNSPLHF. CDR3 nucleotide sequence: TGTGCCAGCAGCCAAGTGGAAGGCAGGCCCGCGCGTAATAATTCACCCCTCCACTTT.

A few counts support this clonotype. This chain's CDR3 is CASSNAQGTHNEQFF. The CDR3, as DNA: TGTGCCAGCAGCAACGCTCAGGGGACTCACAATGAGCAGTTCTTC. The rearrangement links TRBV6-4 to TRBJ2-1; D is tentatively TRBD1 or TRBD2 (6 bases each). The CDR3 has 15 amino acids. Germline lookup yields CDR1 MRHNA and CDR2 SNTAGT. V lost 6 bases to trimming and J lost 5 bases, with 17 bases between them.

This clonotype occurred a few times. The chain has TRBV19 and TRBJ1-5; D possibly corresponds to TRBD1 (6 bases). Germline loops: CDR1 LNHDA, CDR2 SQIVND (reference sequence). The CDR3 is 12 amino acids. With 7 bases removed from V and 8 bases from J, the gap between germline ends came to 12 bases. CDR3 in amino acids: CASNPRGKPQHF. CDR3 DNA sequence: TGTGCCAGTAACCCAAGGGGGAAGCCCCAGCATTTT.

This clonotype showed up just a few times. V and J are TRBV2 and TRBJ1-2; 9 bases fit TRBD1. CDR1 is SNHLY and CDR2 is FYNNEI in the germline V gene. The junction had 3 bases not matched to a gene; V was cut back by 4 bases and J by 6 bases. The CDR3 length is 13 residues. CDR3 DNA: TGTGCCAGCAGTGGACAGGGGGGTCATGGCTACACCTTC. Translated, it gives CASSGQGGHGYTF.

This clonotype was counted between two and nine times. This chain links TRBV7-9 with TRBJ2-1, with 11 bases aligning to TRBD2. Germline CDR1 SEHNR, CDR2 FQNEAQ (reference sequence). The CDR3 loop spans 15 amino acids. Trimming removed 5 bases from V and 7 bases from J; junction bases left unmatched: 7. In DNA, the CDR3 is TGTGCCAGCAGCCCCGGGACTAGCGGCCTAAATGAGCAGTTCTTC. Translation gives CASSPGTSGLNEQFF.

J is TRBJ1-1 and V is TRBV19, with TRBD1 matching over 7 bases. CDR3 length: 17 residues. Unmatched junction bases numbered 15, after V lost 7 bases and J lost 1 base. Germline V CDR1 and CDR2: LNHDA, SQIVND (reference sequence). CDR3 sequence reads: CASTMATGGGQNTEAFF. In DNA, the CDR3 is TGTGCCAGTACCATGGCAACAGGAGGGGGCCAGAACACTGAAGCTTTCTTT.

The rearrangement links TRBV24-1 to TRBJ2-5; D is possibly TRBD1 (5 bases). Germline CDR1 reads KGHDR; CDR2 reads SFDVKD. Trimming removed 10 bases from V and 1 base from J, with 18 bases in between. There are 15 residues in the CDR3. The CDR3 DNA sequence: TGTGCCACGGCACCGACAGCGAAATTCCAAGAGACCCAGTACTTC. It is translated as CATAPTAKFQETQYF.

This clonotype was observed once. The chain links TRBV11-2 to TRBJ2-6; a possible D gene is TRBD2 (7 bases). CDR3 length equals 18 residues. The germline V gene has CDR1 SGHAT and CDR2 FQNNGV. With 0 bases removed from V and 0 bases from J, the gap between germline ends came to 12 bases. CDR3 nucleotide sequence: TGTGCCAGCAGCTTAGAGGGAGGGGGTAGCTCTGGGGCCAACGTCCTGACTTTC. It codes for CASSLEGGGSSGANVLTF. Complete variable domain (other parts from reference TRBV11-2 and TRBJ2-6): EAGVAQSPRYKIIEKRQSVAFWCNPISGHATLYWYQQILGQGPKLLIQFQNNGVVDDSQLPKDRFSAERLKGVDSTLKIQPAKLEDSAVYLCASSLEGGGSSGANVLTFGAGSRLTVL.

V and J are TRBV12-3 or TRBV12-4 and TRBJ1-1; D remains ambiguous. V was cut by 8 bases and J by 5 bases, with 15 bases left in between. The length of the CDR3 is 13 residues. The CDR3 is CASYGFRLTEAFF. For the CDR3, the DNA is TGTGCCAGCTACGGGTTCAGGTTGACTGAAGCTTTCTTT.

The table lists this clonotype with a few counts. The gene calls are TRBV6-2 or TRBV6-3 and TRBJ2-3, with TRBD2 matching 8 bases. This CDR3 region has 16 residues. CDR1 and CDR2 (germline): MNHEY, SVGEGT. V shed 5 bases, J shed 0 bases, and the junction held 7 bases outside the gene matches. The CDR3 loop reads CASSAGTRVSTDTQYF. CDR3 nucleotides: TGTGCCAGCAGTGCGGGGACTAGAGTAAGCACAGATACGCAGTATTTT.

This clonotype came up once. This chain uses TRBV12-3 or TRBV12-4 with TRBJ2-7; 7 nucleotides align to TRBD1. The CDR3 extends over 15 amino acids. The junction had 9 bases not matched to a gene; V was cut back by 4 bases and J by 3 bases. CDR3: CASSSSHRGLYEQYF. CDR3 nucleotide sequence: TGTGCCAGCAGTTCCTCGCACAGGGGCCTCTACGAGCAGTACTTC.

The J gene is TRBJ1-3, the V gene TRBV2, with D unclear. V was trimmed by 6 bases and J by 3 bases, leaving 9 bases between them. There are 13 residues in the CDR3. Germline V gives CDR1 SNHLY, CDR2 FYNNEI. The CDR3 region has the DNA TGTGCCAGCAGCTCCAACAATGGAAACACCATATATTTT. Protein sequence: CASSSNNGNTIYF.

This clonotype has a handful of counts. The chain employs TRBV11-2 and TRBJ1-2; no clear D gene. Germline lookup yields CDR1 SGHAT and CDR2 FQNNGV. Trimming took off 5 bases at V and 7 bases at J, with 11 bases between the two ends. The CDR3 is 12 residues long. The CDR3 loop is CASSPHLVGYTF. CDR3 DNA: TGTGCCAGCAGCCCCCACCTGGTTGGCTACACCTTC.